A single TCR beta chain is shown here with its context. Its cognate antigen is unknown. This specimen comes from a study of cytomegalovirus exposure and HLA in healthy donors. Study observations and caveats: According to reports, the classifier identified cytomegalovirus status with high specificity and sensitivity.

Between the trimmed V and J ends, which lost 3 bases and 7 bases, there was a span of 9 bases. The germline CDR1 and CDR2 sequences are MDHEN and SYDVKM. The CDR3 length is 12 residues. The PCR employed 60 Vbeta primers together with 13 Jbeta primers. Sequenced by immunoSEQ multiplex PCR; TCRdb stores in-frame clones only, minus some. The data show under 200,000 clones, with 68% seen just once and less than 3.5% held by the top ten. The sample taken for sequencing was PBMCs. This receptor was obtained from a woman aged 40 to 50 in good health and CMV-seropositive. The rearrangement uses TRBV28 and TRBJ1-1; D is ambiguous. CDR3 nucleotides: TGTGCCAGCAGTTTGTCAGCGCATGAAGCTTTCTTT. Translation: CASSLSAHEAFF. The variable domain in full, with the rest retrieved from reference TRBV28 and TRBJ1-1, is DVKVTQSSRYLVKRTGEKVFLECVQDMDHENMFWYRQDPGLGLRLIYFSYDVKMKEKGDIPEGYSVSREKKERFSLILESASTNQTSMYLCASSLSAHEAFFGQGTRLTVV.